The clone carrying this TCR beta chain was seen repeatedly, ten times or more. Its antigen is unknown. This record belongs to a study of CD8+CD57+ T cells in acquired aplastic anemia. Looking at the study overall: The average read count for CD4+ cells in healthy donors was roughly 10 million.

Investigators profiled TCR beta VDJ and CDR3 from genomic DNA template. In TCRdb, the reads were re-called with MiXCR into one record per CDR3 protein. The sample carries roughly 150,000 distinct CDR3 sequences, around 45% recorded once. The germline gives CDR1 MRHNA, CDR2 SNTAGT. The CDR3 is 13 amino acids. Between the trimmed V and J ends, which lost 5 bases and 4 bases, there was a span of 11 bases. General study points: A significant difference in CD8+ Simpson's diversity between patients and controls was not found.

V gene TRBV6-4 combines with J gene TRBJ1-2; a possible D gene is TRBD1 (5 bases). The receptor comes from a human donor in good health. Sequenced input: sorted CD4+, CD8+, or CD8+CD57+ T cells (not recorded which) from PBMCs. Written as DNA, the CDR3 is TGTGCCAGCAGTCCGGGACGGCGCTATGGCTACACCTTC. As protein: CASSPGRRYGYTF.